This is a list of T cell receptor beta chains from one sample in a study of T cell changes during pregnancy in multiple sclerosis. The protocol was immunoSEQ multiplex PCR, while the TCRdb copy is restricted to in-frame clones and leaves out a portion. The table lists 50,000 to 65,000 clones, less than 95% of them singletons. This sample comprised peripheral blood, obtained in the third trimester of pregnancy. The receptors come from a female donor in good health, enrolled as a control in a pregnancy study. The CDR3 runs from the conserved cysteine through the conserved F or W. A D gene is named only where the DNA matches it firmly. The size of a clone is reported for some rows only, either as once, few or many, or as a class for expanded clones.

J gene | V gene | D gene | CDR3 length | clone size | CDR3 DNA | CDR3 protein
TRBJ1-2 | TRBV18 | NA | 18 | NA | TGTGCCAGCTCACCACCAGCAGGGTATGGCCCAACTAACTATGGCTACACCTTC | CASSPPAGYGPTNYGYTF
TRBJ2-7 | TRBV5-6 | NA | 14 | NA | TGTGCCAGCAGCTTTCAGGGGAACTTCAACGAGCAGTACTTC | CASSFQGNFNEQYF
TRBJ2-7 | TRBV11-2 | TRBD2 | 14 | NA | TGTGCCAGCAGCGGCGGACTAGCGGGAGTCGAGCAGTACTTC | CASSGGLAGVEQYF
TRBJ1-3 | TRBV7-2 | NA | 20 | NA | TGTGCCAGCAGCTTAGCCACAGCATGGCCATGTGCGCTCTCTGGAAACACCATATATTTT | CASSLATAWPCALSGNTIYF
TRBJ2-7 | TRBV7-9 | NA | 14 | NA | TGTGCCAGCAGCTTCCAAGGTTCAGGAGACAGGATTTACTTC | CASSFQGSGDRIYF
TRBJ1-5 | TRBV5-1 | TRBD1 | 15 | NA | TGCGCCAGCAGCACCGGGACAGATGGGGATCAGCCCCAGCATTTT | CASSTGTDGDQPQHF
TRBJ2-7 | TRBV6-1 | TRBD2 | 16 | NA | TGTGCCAGCAGTGAAGCCCGGACTAGCGGGCCCTACGAGCAGTACTTC | CASSEARTSGPYEQYF
TRBJ2-2 | TRBV19 | TRBD2 | 16 | NA | TGTGCCAGTAGTATTTGGGCGGGAGCGGGGACCGGGGAGCTGTTTTTT | CASSIWAGAGTGELFF
TRBJ2-5 | TRBV7-2 | NA | 14 | NA | TGTGCCAGCAGCTTAGCGCCAGGTCAAGAGACCCAGTACTTC | CASSLAPGQETQYF
TRBJ2-5 | TRBV2 | NA | 16 | NA | TGTGCCAGCAGGGAAGGAGTGGCAGGGCCCCCTGGGACCCAGTACTTC | CASREGVAGPPGTQYF
TRBJ1-1 | TRBV4-3 | NA | 15 | NA | TGCGCCAGCAGCCCCGACAGCTCCAGGAACACTGAAGCTTTCTTT | CASSPDSSRNTEAFF
TRBJ2-2 | TRBV13 | TRBD2 | 18 | NA | TGTGCCAGCAGCTCCGGACTAGCGGGGGGGCGGGACACCGGGGAGCTGTTTTTT | CASSSGLAGGRDTGELFF
TRBJ2-7 | TRBV6-5 | TRBD2 | 15 | NA | TGTGCCAGCAGTTACTCGCTAGCGGGAGGGTACGAGCAGTACTTC | CASSYSLAGGYEQYF
TRBJ1-3 | TRBV11-2 | NA | 15 | few | TGTGCCAGCAGCAAGACAGCGTACTCTGGAAACACCATATATTTT | CASSKTAYSGNTIYF
TRBJ1-5 | TRBV5-5 | TRBD1 | 15 | NA | TGTGCCAGCAGCCCGGGACAGAATAGCAATCAGCCCCAGCATTTT | CASSPGQNSNQPQHF
TRBJ1-2 | TRBV5-1 | NA | 15 | NA | TGCGCCAGCAGCTTGGAGGCAGGGGCTCTCAATGGCTACACCTTC | CASSLEAGALNGYTF
TRBJ2-1 | TRBV5-1 | TRBD2 | 17 | NA | TGCGCCAGCAGCTTCCGCGAGCGGGAGAGCTTTAGGAATGAGCAGTTCTTC | CASSFRERESFRNEQFF
TRBJ1-1 | TRBV18 | NA | 15 | NA | TGTGCCAGCTCACCACAAAGCATAGGGGGCACTGAAGCTTTCTTT | CASSPQSIGGTEAFF
TRBJ1-2 | TRBV13 | NA | 16 | NA | TGTGCCAGCAGCCGCCCGGGACTGCGGGGGGACTATGGCTACACCTTC | CASSRPGLRGDYGYTF
TRBJ2-1 | TRBV7-7 | NA | 15 | NA | TGTGCCAGCAGTTCCAGGGCGACTGGACCCAATGAGCAGTTCTTC | CASSSRATGPNEQFF
TRBJ1-1 | TRBV7-2 | NA | 16 | NA | TGTGCCAGCAGCTTATTTTCAGGTTTAACGAACACTGAAGCTTTCTTT | CASSLFSGLTNTEAFF
TRBJ2-2 | TRBV4-3 | TRBD2 | 16 | NA | TGCGCCAGCAGCCAAGATCACGTAGCGGGGGACGGGGAGCTGTTTTTT | CASSQDHVAGDGELFF
TRBJ1-2 | TRBV7-2 | NA | 13 | once | TGTGCCAGCAGCCCACGGACGACGGGAGGCTACACCTTC | CASSPRTTGGYTF
TRBJ1-3 | TRBV4-1 | NA | 16 | NA | TGCGCCAGCAGCCTAAAGGAGGGCAGGGCTGGAAACACCATATATTTT | CASSLKEGRAGNTIYF
TRBJ2-7 | TRBV5-6 | NA | 15 | NA | TGTGCCAGCAGCTTGGGGCAGGGGAGCTCCTACGAGCAGTACTTC | CASSLGQGSSYEQYF
TRBJ1-1 | TRBV30 | NA | 13 | NA | TGTGCCTGGACCCCCGGGGGGTACACTGAAGCTTTCTTT | CAWTPGGYTEAFF
TRBJ1-4 | TRBV2 | NA | 14 | once | TGTGAGGGCAGGGAATTCGGAACTAATGAAAAACTGTTTTTT | CEGREFGTNEKLFF
TRBJ2-7 | TRBV21-1 | NA | 14 | NA | TGTGCCAGCAGAAGCGGGACAGGTGGCTACGAGCAGTACTTC | CASRSGTGGYEQYF
TRBJ1-2 | TRBV7-8 | TRBD1 | 13 | NA | TGTGCCAGCAGTCCTACAGGGGGATTGGGCTACACCTTC | CASSPTGGLGYTF
TRBJ2-3 | TRBV19 | NA | 13 | NA | TGTGCCAGTAGTAGCGGAGCCTCAGATACGCAGTATTTT | CASSSGASDTQYF
TRBJ1-5 | TRBV4-1 | NA | 13 | NA | TGCGCCAGCGGAACAGGTAGCAGTCAGCCCCAGCATTTT | CASGTGSSQPQHF
TRBJ2-5 | TRBV7-2 | NA | 15 | NA | TGTGCCAGCGCAAACCACCAGGGTTTGGGCGAGACCCAGTACTTC | CASANHQGLGETQYF
TRBJ2-7 | TRBV5-1 | TRBD1 | 16 | NA | TGCGCCAGCAGTCCCACGACAGGGGTGTCTGCCCACGAGCAGTACTTC | CASSPTTGVSAHEQYF
TRBJ2-1 | TRBV11-2 | TRBD2 | 14 | once | TGTGCCAGCAGCGGCACGGGACTACTCAATGAGCAGTTCTTC | CASSGTGLLNEQFF
TRBJ1-1 | TRBV18 | NA | 16 | once | TGTGCCAGCTCACCACAATTAGGCCAGGTGAACACTGAAGCTTTCTTT | CASSPQLGQVNTEAFF
TRBJ1-1 | TRBV6-6 | TRBD1 | 15 | NA | TGTGCCAGCAGGTCCCCCGCGACAGGGTGGACTGAAGCTTTCTTT | CASRSPATGWTEAFF
TRBJ2-1 | TRBV19 | NA | 15 | NA | TGTGCCAGTACCATTGGGGGGAGTGGGAACAATGAGCAGTTCTTC | CASTIGGSGNNEQFF
TRBJ2-1 | TRBV15 | NA | 12 | NA | TGTGCCACCAGCGGTTCGCGGAATGAGCAGTTCTTC | CATSGSRNEQFF
TRBJ2-1 | TRBV18 | TRBD2 | 19 | NA | TGTGCCAGCTCACCAGGACTAGCGGGGGCACCCCCCTCCTACAATGAGCAGTTCTTC | CASSPGLAGAPPSYNEQFF
TRBJ1-1 | TRBV30 | NA | 14 | NA | TGTGCCTGGAGCTGGGACTCCCAGAACACTGAAGCTTTCTTT | CAWSWDSQNTEAFF
TRBJ2-7 | TRBV30 | NA | 14 | NA | TGTGCCTGCCCCAAGGGGGGGCTCTCCTACGAGCAGTACTTC | CACPKGGLSYEQYF
TRBJ1-3 | TRBV7-8 | NA | 15 | NA | TGTGCCAGCAGCCCGAGGACAGACTCTGGAAACACCATATATTTT | CASSPRTDSGNTIYF
TRBJ2-3 | TRBV10-1 | NA | 11 | NA | TGCGCCAGCTCGGCTTTTAGCGGTCTGTATTTT | CASSAFSGLYF
TRBJ2-7 | TRBV30 | NA | 12 | NA | TGTGCCTGGAGTCCCTCTATCTACGAGCAGTACTTC | CAWSPSIYEQYF
TRBJ1-2 | TRBV28 | NA | 11 | NA | TGTGCCAGCAGCCGAGGGTATGGCTACACCTTC | CASSRGYGYTF
TRBJ2-1 | TRBV6-1 | NA | 15 | NA | TGTGCCAGCAGTCAGGACTGGGGCTCCTACAATGAGCAGTTCTTC | CASSQDWGSYNEQFF
TRBJ1-2 | TRBV5-3 | TRBD1 | 16 | NA | TGTGCCAAAAAGGGCTCCCGTGGACAGGGAGCCTATGGCTACACCTTC | CAKKGSRGQGAYGYTF
TRBJ2-7 | TRBV6-5 | NA | 14 | NA | TGTGCCAGCAGTCCTGACAGGACTTCCCACGAGCAGTACTTC | CASSPDRTSHEQYF
TRBJ2-1 | TRBV4-3 | TRBD2 | 17 | NA | TGCGCCAGCAGCCAAGAATCTGGGCTAGCGGGAGAAAATGAGCAGTTCTTC | CASSQESGLAGENEQFF
TRBJ2-7 | TRBV2 | TRBD1 | 13 | NA | TGTGCCAGCAGGGGGACAGGCTCCTACGAGCAGTACTTC | CASRGTGSYEQYF
TRBJ2-3 | TRBV11-3 | NA | 19 | NA | TGTGCCAGCAGCTTAGATTCTCCTTTACACGAAAAGAGCACAGATACGCAGTATTTT | CASSLDSPLHEKSTDTQYF
TRBJ1-2 | TRBV5-4 | TRBD1 | 16 | NA | TGTGCCAGCAGCTCGGGACAGGGGGATCATCGCTATGGCTACACCTTC | CASSSGQGDHRYGYTF
TRBJ2-2 | TRBV11-2 | TRBD2 | 15 | NA | TGTGCCAGCAGCTCACTATGGCGGGAGTCCGGGGAGCTGTTTTTT | CASSSLWRESGELFF
TRBJ2-7 | TRBV6-5 | NA | 12 | NA | TGTGCCAGCAGCGATACAGGGATCGAGCAGTACTTC | CASSDTGIEQYF
TRBJ2-7 | TRBV10-3 | TRBD2 | 14 | once | TGTGCCATCAGTGAAGTGGCGGGAGTTGGAGAGCAGTACTTC | CAISEVAGVGEQYF
TRBJ1-5 | TRBV7-8 | NA | 12 | NA | TGTGCCAGCAGCTTCACGGGACAGCCCCAGCATTTT | CASSFTGQPQHF
TRBJ2-7 | TRBV2 | NA | 14 | NA | TGTGCCAGCAGTGGCGCACAGGGCGGCTACGAGCAGTACTTC | CASSGAQGGYEQYF
TRBJ1-2 | TRBV2 | TRBD1 | 14 | NA | TGTGCCAGCAGTCCAGACAGGGAGGATTATGGCTACACCTTC | CASSPDREDYGYTF
TRBJ1-1 | TRBV6-5 | TRBD1 | 13 | NA | TGTGCCAGCCTAGGGGGCTGGGGGACTGAAGCTTTCTTT | CASLGGWGTEAFF